The 25 T cell receptor beta chains below come from one sample, sequenced in a study of blood T cells in healthy people across ages (dated by TCRdb to between 2015 and 2016). Library method: 5' RACE. Data came from an Illumina HiSeq 2500. The second PCR ran for about 6 to 11 cycles and used a J-beta primer mix along with a sample-barcoded 5' primer. Starting from the raw public reads, TCRdb applied fastp trimming at Q25, assembled clones with MiXCR and retained in-frame beta chains. Each CDR3 protein gets just one entry, which takes the most common genes and DNA from the rows behind it. The sample table records about 700,000 distinct CDR3 sequences; about a third of these occur just once. The ten top clones hold just over 15% of the sample. Sequencing used blood. The receptors originated from an elderly woman in good health. Donor details come from another sample of the same person, matched by shared clones.

As regards this clonotype: Possible read error: a much larger clone is one base away. This rearrangement joins TRBV29-1 to TRBJ2-1, with D perhaps matching TRBD1 (8 bases). Trimming stripped 5 bases from V and 13 bases from J, with 18 bases between. Per germline, CDR1 SQVTM and CDR2 ANQGSEA. This CDR3 is built from 12 residues. DNA for the CDR3: TGCAGCGTTACAGGGGGGGGAGAGACCCAGTTCTTC. This gives the protein CSVTGGGETQFF.

This clonotype was seen only a few times. V gene TRBV9 combines with J gene TRBJ2-7; 9 bases match TRBD2. This CDR3 has 17 residues. V lost 10 bases and J lost 0; bases outside the gene matches: 17. Per germline, CDR1 SGDLS and CDR2 YYNGEE. CDR3 sequence reads: CAPGAGKRGASSYEQYF. CDR3 bases: TGTGCCCCAGGGGCCGGAAAGCGGGGGGCCAGCTCCTACGAGCAGTACTTC. The complete variable domain, with remaining parts taken from reference TRBV9 and TRBJ2-7, reads DSGVTQTPKHLITATGQRVTLRCSPRSGDLSVYWYQQSLDQGLQFLIQYYNGEERAKGNILERFSAQQFPDLHSELNLSSLELGDSALYFCAPGAGKRGASSYEQYFGPGTRLTVT.

The chain recombines TRBV5-1 with TRBJ2-7; TRBD1 aligns across 7 bases. Germline loops: CDR1 SGHRS, CDR2 YFSETQ. CDR3 length: 15 amino acids. V trimming: 3 bases; J trimming: 4 bases; junction bases outside the gene matches: 10. For the CDR3, the DNA is TGCGCCAGCAGCTCCCGTCCGGGACAGAATTACGAGCAGTACTTC. Encoded protein: CASSSRPGQNYEQYF.

Turning to this clonotype: A much larger clone lies one base from this, so it may be a read error. V gene TRBV20-1 combines with J gene TRBJ2-2; D may correspond to TRBD1 or TRBD2 (6 bases each). Germline assignment: CDR1 DFQATT and CDR2 SNEGSKA (reference sequence). The CDR3 consists of 14 residues. The CDR3 DNA reads as TGCAGTGCTAGAGATCTAACCAGGGGCGGGGAGCGGTTTTTT. This translates into CSARDLTRGGERFF.

There are a few counts of this clonotype. A much larger clone sits a single nucleotide away, making a read error possible. This sequence joins TRBV12-3 or TRBV12-4 and TRBJ2-7; D uncertain. V was trimmed by 7 bases and J by 7 bases, leaving 11 bases between them. The CDR3 has 11 residues. The CDR3 is CASMVYNEQYF. CDR3 nucleotides: TGTGCCAGCATGGTTTACAATGAGCAGTACTTC.

This clonotype was seen a single time. The chain employs TRBV7-2 and TRBJ1-2; no clear D gene. V was cut by 5 bases and J by 6 bases, with 10 bases left in between. The CDR3 runs to 12 residues. Per the germline V gene, CDR1 is SGHTA and CDR2 is FQGNSA. The CDR3 reads CASSQDSNGYTF. The CDR3 DNA follows: TGTGCCAGCAGCCAAGATTCAAATGGCTACACCTTC.

This clonotype was seen at least ten times. V and J are TRBV14 and TRBJ1-6, with 7 bases fitting TRBD1. Trimming cost V 5 bases and J 7 bases; bases outside gene matches: 8. The CDR3 covers 15 residues. Germline V gene lookup returns CDR1 SGHDN and CDR2 FVKESK. The CDR3 spells CASSSDRTPNSPLHF. Written as DNA, the CDR3 is TGTGCCAGCAGCTCGGACAGGACACCCAATTCACCCCTCCACTTT.

This clonotype was picked up many times. J is TRBJ2-3 and V is TRBV20-1; TRBD2 is a possible D gene (6 bases). The V gene's germline CDR1 is DFQATT and CDR2 SNEGSKA (reference sequence). The CDR3 has 14 amino acids. With 4 bases removed from V and 2 bases from J, the gap between germline ends came to 13 bases. The CDR3 loop reads CSATPGANTDTQYF. CDR3 sequence (DNA): TGCAGTGCTACCCCGGGAGCTAACACAGATACGCAGTATTTT.

The CDR3, as DNA: TGTGCCTGGAACCCTGGGCGGGATACGCAGTATTTT. It encodes CAWNPGRDTQYF. The chain has TRBV30 and TRBJ2-3, with D uncertain. This CDR3 is built from 12 residues. Per the germline V gene, CDR1 is GTSNPN and CDR2 is SVGIG (reference sequence). Trimming removed 4 bases at V and 6 bases at J, with 11 bases between.

This clonotype showed up many times. The CDR3 DNA reads TGTGCCAGCAGTGAGGGACTAGCTAGGATTGAGCAGTTCTTC. Translating it yields CASSEGLARIEQFF. This chain connects TRBV28 to TRBJ2-1; 9 positions match TRBD2. Germline V gives CDR1 MDHEN, CDR2 SYDVKM. V trimming: 5 bases; J trimming: 9 bases; junction bases outside the gene matches: 8. This CDR3 is 14 amino acids long.

This clonotype came up many times. At one end the junction does not follow the germline gene, possibly because of a read error. The rearrangement links TRBV7-7 to TRBJ2-5; 7 nucleotides align to TRBD2. Looked up from germline, CDR1 is SSHAT and CDR2 is FNYEAQ (reference sequence). CDR3 length: 15 residues. The CDR3, as DNA: TGTGCTAGCAGCCCGGGGGGAGAGGGAGGCGAGACCCAGTACTTC. Amino acid sequence: CASSPGGEGGETQYF. The whole variable domain, filled in from reference TRBV7-7 and TRBJ2-5, reads GAGVSQSPRYKVTKRGQDVTLRCDPISSHATLYWYQQALGQGPEFLTYFNYEAQPDKSGLPSDRFSAERPEGSISTLTIQRTEQRDSAMYRCASSPGGEGGETQYFGPGTRLLVL.

The sample holds many counts of this clonotype. This chain uses TRBV6-6 with TRBJ2-5, with a possible D match to TRBD1 (6 bases). Germline V gene data show CDR1 as MNHNY and CDR2 as SVGAGI (reference sequence). This CDR3 is 14 amino acids long. The V end was cut by 0 bases, the J end by 5 bases, with 10 bases between. The CDR3 sequence is CASSYSRTVETQYF. Here the CDR3 DNA reads TGTGCCAGCAGTTACTCGAGGACAGTTGAGACCCAGTACTTC.

This clonotype was seen ten or more times. The chain combines TRBV9 with TRBJ2-5; 11 bases align to TRBD2. This CDR3 is 15 amino acids long. With 6 bases clipped from V and 2 bases from J, the junction kept 6 bases outside the gene matches. Germline assignment: CDR1 SGDLS and CDR2 YYNGEE. CDR3 DNA: TGTGCCAGCAACCCTAGCGGGGGGCCTCAAGAGACCCAGTACTTC. It translates to CASNPSGGPQETQYF.

On this clonotype itself: A read error may be the cause here, since a much bigger clone is one base away. This CDR3 fails to terminate in the conserved phenylalanine or tryptophan, so it likely reflects a read error. The rearrangement links TRBV28 to TRBJ2-3; D unresolved. The CDR3 is made up of 13 amino acids. The germline V gene encodes CDR1 MDHEN and CDR2 SYDVKM. V was clipped by 8 bases and J by 1 base, with 10 bases between them. CDR3 sequence (DNA): TGTGCCAGCCTGCCGATCGGCACAGATACGCAGTATGTT. Protein: CASLPIGTDTQYV.

The rearrangement links TRBV20-1 to TRBJ2-1, with 8 bases fitting TRBD1. The CDR3 extends over 15 amino acids. CDR1 is DFQATT, CDR2 SNEGSKA, per germline (reference sequence). V dropped 1 base and J dropped 7; count of bases not matched to a gene: 9. CDR3 sequence reads: CSARVEQGAENEQFF. Here the CDR3 DNA reads TGCAGTGCTAGAGTGGAGCAGGGGGCGGAAAATGAGCAGTTCTTC.

This clonotype appeared many times. A clone one base away is much larger, so this may be a read error. The chain uses TRBV7-2 and TRBJ2-1; no definite D call. The CDR3 runs to 11 residues. With 6 bases removed from V and 8 bases from J, the gap between germline ends came to 8 bases. The germline CDR1 and CDR2 sequences are SGHTA and FQGNSA. CDR3 DNA sequence: TGTGCCAGCAGTCCCTGCTATGAGCAGTTCTTC. Its protein is CASSPCYEQFF.

Concerning this clonotype itself: A read error may explain this, as a much larger clone is one base away. The V gene is TRBV12-3 or TRBV12-4, the J gene TRBJ2-3, with 7 bases lining up with TRBD1. V gave up 5 bases and J gave up 2 bases; unmatched junction bases: 7. The CDR3 is made up of 15 amino acids. The DNA of the CDR3 is TGTGCCAGCAGTAGGACAGGAGTGCCCACAGATACGCAGTATTTT. Its protein is CASSRTGVPTDTQYF.

This clonotype was seen at least ten times. The rearrangement joins TRBV9 to TRBJ2-1, with D hard to call. CDR1 and CDR2 (germline): SGDLS, YYNGEE. The CDR3 runs to 12 residues. The V and J ends lost 2 bases and 9 bases respectively, with 9 bases between them. CDR3 sequence reads: CASSVEVGEQFF. The CDR3, as DNA: TGTGCCAGCAGCGTCGAGGTAGGTGAGCAGTTCTTC.

This clonotype was recorded at least ten times. The rearrangement joins TRBV29-1 to TRBJ2-7; either TRBD1 or TRBD2 may supply D (5 bases each). Deletions cut 6 bases from V and 6 bases from J, with 12 bases between. This CDR3 comprises 11 residues. Germline V CDR1 and CDR2: SQVTM, ANQGSEA. CDR3 DNA sequence: TGCAGCGTGGGGGTTCTGGGCGAGCAGTACTTC. This translates into CSVGVLGEQYF.

The chain couples TRBV5-1 to TRBJ2-1; TRBD2 matches 10 bases. The length of the CDR3 is 13 residues. V was clipped by 7 bases and J by 8 bases; unmatched bases: 6. The germline gives CDR1 SGHRS, CDR2 YFSETQ. The CDR3 loop reads CASEVAGGYEQFF. In DNA, the CDR3 is TGCGCCAGCGAAGTAGCGGGGGGCTATGAGCAGTTCTTC.

On this clonotype: The junction departs from germline at one end; a sequencing error may be responsible. The gene calls are TRBV29-1 and TRBJ2-1; no clear D. Germline CDR1 and CDR2: SQVTM and ANQGSEA. The CDR3 spans 14 residues. As DNA, the CDR3 is TGCAGCGTTGTTGGCGGCACCACGACCCGCGAGCAGTTCTTT. As protein: CSVVGGTTTREQFF.

V gene TRBV6-5 combines with J gene TRBJ1-1, with D hard to call. The CDR3 runs to 15 residues. Germline V gene sequence: CDR1 MNHEY, CDR2 SVGAGI. V dropped 7 bases and J dropped 0 bases, with 15 bases sitting between them. The CDR3 DNA reads as TGTGCCAGCACCTTAGGGTGGGGAATGAACACTGAAGCTTTCTTT. Translation: CASTLGWGMNTEAFF.

With regard to this clonotype: A much bigger clone sits one base away, suggesting this may be a read error. This likely comes from a read error, as the CDR3 has no conserved phenylalanine or tryptophan at its end. This sequence joins TRBV7-7 and TRBJ2-5, with 8 positions matching TRBD1. V lost 4 bases and J lost 4; bases outside the gene matches: 8. CDR1 is SSHAT, CDR2 FNYEAQ, per germline (reference sequence). This CDR3 has 15 residues. This CDR3 reads CASSSRQGLRETQYV. The CDR3 DNA follows: TGTGCCAGCAGCTCACGACAGGGGCTTCGAGAGACCCAGTACGTC.

The table lists this clonotype with a few counts. This rearrangement joins TRBV4-2 to TRBJ1-4; 7 bases map to TRBD1. With V trimmed by 3 bases and J by 5 bases, 9 bases remained unmatched. The germline gives CDR1 LGHNA, CDR2 YNFKEQ. The CDR3 loop spans 16 amino acids. The CDR3 spells CASSQLRDSYNEKLFF. The CDR3 DNA reads as TGTGCCAGCAGCCAGTTAAGGGACAGTTACAATGAAAAACTGTTTTTT.

This clonotype appeared many times. The chain joins TRBV7-3 to TRBJ1-2; TRBD1 is a possible D gene (5 bases). The V and J ends lost 5 bases and 4 bases respectively, with 14 bases between them. This CDR3 has 14 residues. Germline lookup yields CDR1 SGHTA and CDR2 FQGTGA. In nucleotides, the CDR3 is TGTGCCAGCAGCGATGGGGACGGCCTCTATGGCTACACCTTC. Protein product: CASSDGDGLYGYTF. Variable domain in full (rest from reference TRBV7-3 and TRBJ1-2): GAGVSQTPSNKVTEKGKYVELRCDPISGHTALYWYRQSLGQGPEFLIYFQGTGAADDSGLPNDRFFAVRPEGSVSTLKIQRTERGDSAVYLCASSDGDGLYGYTFGSGTRLTVV.